The 20 T cell receptor beta chains given below trace back to one sample, sequenced in a study of blood T cell repertoires in COVID-19. Using immunoSEQ multiplex PCR, the repertoire was profiled, and TCRdb retains in-frame clones only, with some absent. The data contain some 300,000 clones, 85% to 90% of them singletons. Material: peripheral blood. These receptors all come from a woman between 50 and 59 years old with COVID-19, enrolled during active disease.

The chain's CDR3 is CASSVRGTTYEQYF. The DNA for the CDR3 is TGTGCCAGCAGCGTAAGGGGTACGACCTACGAGCAGTACTTC. The rearrangement links TRBV9 to TRBJ2-7; D might be TRBD1 (5 bases). Trimming shortened V by 1 base and J by 2 bases, and 10 bases separated the two germline ends. This CDR3 is 14 amino acids long. Germline V gives CDR1 SGDLS, CDR2 YYNGEE.

This chain uses TRBV5-6 with TRBJ1-1; D may be TRBD1 (5 bases). This CDR3 spans 16 amino acids. Germline V gene data show CDR1 as SGHDT and CDR2 as YYEEEE. V lost 0 bases and J lost 6, with 18 bases in between. CDR3 protein: CASSLEVAGTRPEAFF. DNA for the CDR3: TGTGCCAGCAGCTTGGAAGTGGCAGGGACTAGGCCTGAAGCTTTCTTT.

V and J are TRBV5-6 and TRBJ2-3, with 16 bases that match TRBD2. The V gene's germline CDR1 is SGHDT and CDR2 YYEEEE. J was trimmed by 1 base and V by 3 bases; bases with no gene match: 5. The CDR3 totals 18 residues. CDR3 amino acids: CASSSGLAGGLGTDTQYF. CDR3 bases: TGTGCCAGCAGCTCGGGACTAGCGGGAGGGCTGGGCACAGATACGCAGTATTTT.

This chain links TRBV5-1 with TRBJ2-7, with 8 bases fitting TRBD1. Germline loops: CDR1 SGHRS, CDR2 YFSETQ. The CDR3 loop spans 13 amino acids. V was clipped by 4 bases and J by 10 bases; unmatched bases: 10. The CDR3 spells CASSVEDRGVQYF. For the CDR3, the DNA is TGCGCCAGCAGCGTAGAAGACAGGGGAGTCCAGTACTTC.

This clone was found once. This chain links TRBV5-5 with TRBJ2-2; weak D call: TRBD2 (6 bases). CDR3 length: 15 residues. V was clipped by 0 bases and J by 3 bases, with 9 bases between them. Per germline, CDR1 SGHKS and CDR2 YYEKEE (reference sequence). The CDR3 nucleotides are TGTGCCAGCAGCTTGGGACCGGGGGACACCGGGGAGCTGTTTTTT. Protein product: CASSLGPGDTGELFF.

The chain has TRBV6-5 and TRBJ2-3, with D tentatively TRBD2 (5 bases). The germline V and J ends were trimmed by 6 bases and 2 bases, with 15 bases remaining between them. The CDR3 length is 15 residues. Germline CDR1 and CDR2: MNHEY and SVGAGI. The CDR3 DNA follows: TGTGCCAGCAGCCTTGCTGGCGGGTCCACAGATACGCAGTATTTT. It yields the protein CASSLAGGSTDTQYF.

V is TRBV30 and J is TRBJ2-7; 10 bases are shared with TRBD2. The CDR3 length is 13 residues. J gave up 4 bases and V 4 bases, and 4 bases lay outside the gene matches. The germline CDR1 and CDR2 sequences are GTSNPN and SVGIG (reference sequence). The CDR3 DNA follows: TGTGCCTGGACTAGCGGGAGTGGGTACGAGCAGTACTTC. It is translated as CAWTSGSGYEQYF.

The V and J genes are TRBV6-1 and TRBJ1-2; D gene uncertain. Germline V gene lookup returns CDR1 MNHNS and CDR2 SASEGT. The CDR3 runs 11 residues. V dropped 8 bases and J dropped 4 bases, with 8 bases sitting between them. The CDR3 region is CASLVAYGYTF. As DNA, the CDR3 is TGTGCCAGCCTCGTGGCCTATGGCTACACCTTC.

This chain joins TRBV14 and TRBJ1-3; D might be TRBD1 (6 bases). The V gene lost 1 base and the J gene lost 2 bases, with 12 bases spanning the gap. Germline CDR1 SGHDN, CDR2 FVKESK. The CDR3 extends over 16 amino acids. The DNA of the CDR3 is TGTGCCAGCAGCCAAGTGGACAGTCTCGCTGGAAACACCATATATTTT. Its protein product is CASSQVDSLAGNTIYF.

The chain uses TRBV15 and TRBJ2-5; 7 bases fit TRBD1. The V segment lost 7 bases and the J segment 2 bases; nucleotides outside the gene matches: 4. The CDR3 has 13 residues. CDR1 is LNHNV and CDR2 is YYDKDF in the germline V gene (reference sequence). DNA for the CDR3: TGTGCCACCACCATGACAGGGCAAGAGACCCAGTACTTC. Its translation is CATTMTGQETQYF. The full variable domain, with the rest looked up from reference TRBV15 and TRBJ2-5, is DAMVIQNPRYQVTQFGKPVTLSCSQTLNHNVMYWYQQKSSQAPKLLFHYYDKDFNNEADTPDNFQSRRPNTSFCFLDIRSPGLGDTAMYLCATTMTGQETQYFGPGTRLLVL.

The rearrangement uses TRBV27 and TRBJ1-5; 8 bases map to TRBD1. J lost 5 bases, V lost 2 bases, and 8 bases had no gene match. The CDR3 covers 16 residues. The germline V gene has CDR1 MNHEY and CDR2 SMNVEV (reference sequence). The chain's CDR3 is CASSLRLRGRDQPQHF. The CDR3, as DNA: TGTGCCAGCAGTTTAAGGCTCAGGGGGCGCGATCAGCCCCAGCATTTT.

This clone was observed once. V and J are TRBV6-1 and TRBJ1-5; D remains unclear. Germline V gives CDR1 MNHNS, CDR2 SASEGT. CDR3 length: 17 amino acids. V was cut by 2 bases and J by 0 bases, with 14 bases left in between. CDR3: CASSEFISTYSNQPQHF. CDR3 DNA: TGTGCCAGCAGTGAATTTATAAGTACTTATAGCAATCAGCCCCAGCATTTT.

The chain links TRBV11-2 to TRBJ2-1; a weak D match, TRBD1 (5 bases). CDR1 SGHAT and CDR2 FQNNGV come from the germline V gene. The V gene lost 5 bases and the J gene lost 0 bases, with 11 bases spanning the gap. The CDR3 is 15 residues long. The CDR3 DNA follows: TGTGCCAGCAGCATCTCCGACAGCTCCTACAATGAGCAGTTCTTC. Its translation is CASSISDSSYNEQFF. The full variable domain, its missing parts supplied by reference TRBV11-2 and TRBJ2-1, is EAGVAQSPRYKIIEKRQSVAFWCNPISGHATLYWYQQILGQGPKLLIQFQNNGVVDDSQLPKDRFSAERLKGVDSTLKIQPAKLEDSAVYLCASSISDSSYNEQFFGPGTRLTVL.

The chain carries TRBV5-1 and TRBJ1-2, with TRBD1 matching 7 bases. The V segment lost 5 bases and the J segment 2 bases; nucleotides outside the gene matches: 6. CDR1 is SGHRS and CDR2 is YFSETQ in the germline V gene. The CDR3 has 14 amino acids. The CDR3 region is CASRPGTANYGYTF. Written as DNA, the CDR3 is TGCGCCAGCAGACCTGGGACAGCCAACTATGGCTACACCTTC.

The chain couples TRBV14 to TRBJ1-1, with 7 bases aligning to TRBD1. CDR1 SGHDN and CDR2 FVKESK come from the germline V gene. V was pared by 2 bases and J by 0 bases, with 6 bases of the junction left unmatched. This CDR3 has 16 residues. DNA for the CDR3: TGTGCCAGCAGCCAACACAGGGGTATGGTGAACACTGAAGCTTTCTTT. This sequence encodes CASSQHRGMVNTEAFF.

Of note for this clone: The junction does not match germline at one end; this may be a read error. CDR3 bases: TGTGCCAGCAGTAACACAGGGGGCCTTGACTTC. This codes for CASSNTGGLDF. This sequence joins TRBV6-1 and TRBJ2-7; 9 nucleotides align to TRBD1. Germline CDR1 reads MNHNS; CDR2 reads SASEGT. This CDR3 spans 11 amino acids.

This rearrangement joins TRBV11-3 to TRBJ1-1; D not resolved. CDR1 SGHNT and CDR2 YENEEA come from the germline V gene. This CDR3 spans 16 amino acids. Trimming removed 5 bases from V and 5 bases from J, with 21 bases in between. CDR3: CASSLRTAGGVTEAFF. CDR3 in DNA: TGTGCCAGCAGCCTCCGAACGGCGGGTGGCGTGACTGAAGCTTTCTTT.

V is TRBV2 and J is TRBJ1-5, with 7 nucleotides matching TRBD1. This CDR3 region has 13 residues. Germline V CDR1 and CDR2: SNHLY, FYNNEI. V was pared by 7 bases and J by 3 bases, with 3 bases of the junction left unmatched. The CDR3 loop is CASKGGLNQPQHF. CDR3 coding DNA: TGTGCCAGCAAAGGGGGCCTCAATCAGCCCCAGCATTTT.

This chain uses TRBV7-8 with TRBJ1-2, with TRBD1 identical over 10 bases. V gave up 5 bases and J gave up 6 bases; unmatched junction bases: 6. The CDR3 has 14 amino acids. Germline CDR1 and CDR2: SGHVS and FQNEAQ. CDR3 DNA sequence: TGTGCCAGCAGCGTAAGGGGGACAGGGGATGGCTACACCTTC. Encoded protein: CASSVRGTGDGYTF.

The CDR3 sequence: CASSLAPGSYEQYF. The CDR3 coding sequence is TGTGCCAGCAGCTTAGCGCCCGGCTCCTACGAGCAGTACTTC. This chain joins TRBV7-2 and TRBJ2-7; D call uncertain. The length of the CDR3 is 14 residues. CDR1 is SGHTA and CDR2 is FQGNSA in the germline V gene. The ends were cut back, 0 bases at V and 0 bases at J, with 6 bases in the middle.